This T cell receptor beta chain was documented in a study of T cell changes during pregnancy in multiple sclerosis. Produced via immunoSEQ multiplex PCR; TCRdb's table is partial and in-frame only. The data contain under 85,000 clones, around 94% of them singletons. This receptor was obtained from a female donor with multiple sclerosis, enrolled in a pregnancy study. The specimen comprised peripheral blood, sampled in the third trimester of pregnancy.

Written as DNA, the CDR3 is TGTGCCAGCAGCGAGAGGGCGTGGGGGGGTGGCTATGGCTACACCTTC. Protein: CASSERAWGGGYGYTF. The chain uses TRBV5-4 and TRBJ1-2; perhaps TRBD1 as D (5 bases). Germline CDR1 and CDR2: SGHNT and YYREEE (reference sequence). The CDR3 runs 16 residues. Trimming took off 4 bases at V and 4 bases at J, with 20 bases between the two ends.